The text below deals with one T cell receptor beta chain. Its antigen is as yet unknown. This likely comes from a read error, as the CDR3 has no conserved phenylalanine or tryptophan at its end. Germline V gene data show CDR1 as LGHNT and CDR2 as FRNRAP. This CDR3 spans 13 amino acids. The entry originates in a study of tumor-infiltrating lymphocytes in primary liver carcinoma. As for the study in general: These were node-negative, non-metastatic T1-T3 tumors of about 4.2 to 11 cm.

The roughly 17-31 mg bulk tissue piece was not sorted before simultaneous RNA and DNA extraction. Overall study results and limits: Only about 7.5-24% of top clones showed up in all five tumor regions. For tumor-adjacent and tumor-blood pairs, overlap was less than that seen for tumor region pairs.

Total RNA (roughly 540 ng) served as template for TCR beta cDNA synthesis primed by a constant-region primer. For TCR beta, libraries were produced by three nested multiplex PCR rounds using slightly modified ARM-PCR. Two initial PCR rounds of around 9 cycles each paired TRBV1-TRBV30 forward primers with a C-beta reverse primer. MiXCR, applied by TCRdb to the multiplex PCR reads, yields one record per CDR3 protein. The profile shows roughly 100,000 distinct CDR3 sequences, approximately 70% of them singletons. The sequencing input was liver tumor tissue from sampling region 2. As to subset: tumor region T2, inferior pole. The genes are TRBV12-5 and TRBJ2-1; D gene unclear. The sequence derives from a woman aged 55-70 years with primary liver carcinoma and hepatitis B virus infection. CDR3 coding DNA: TGTGTTAGTGGCCCGCCCTTGGACCCCGAGCAGTTCTAC. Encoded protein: CVSGPPLDPEQFY.